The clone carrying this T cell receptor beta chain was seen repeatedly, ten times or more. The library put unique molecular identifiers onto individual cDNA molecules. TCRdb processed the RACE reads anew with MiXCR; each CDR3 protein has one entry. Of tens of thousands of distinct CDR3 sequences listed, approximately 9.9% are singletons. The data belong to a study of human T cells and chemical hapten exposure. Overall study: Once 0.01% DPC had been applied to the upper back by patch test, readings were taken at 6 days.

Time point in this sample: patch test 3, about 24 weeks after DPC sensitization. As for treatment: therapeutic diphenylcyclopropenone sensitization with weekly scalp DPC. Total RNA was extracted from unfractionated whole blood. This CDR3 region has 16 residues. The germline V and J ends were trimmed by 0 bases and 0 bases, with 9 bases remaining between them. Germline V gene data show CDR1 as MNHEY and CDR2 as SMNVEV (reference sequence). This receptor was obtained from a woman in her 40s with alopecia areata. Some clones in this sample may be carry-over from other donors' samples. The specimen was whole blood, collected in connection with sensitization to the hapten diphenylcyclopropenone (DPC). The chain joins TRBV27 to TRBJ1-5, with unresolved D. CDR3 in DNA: TGTGCCAGCAGTTTATCTGGCGGAGATAGCAATCAGCCCCAGCATTTT. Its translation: CASSLSGGDSNQPQHF.